This TCR beta chain was found in a study of T cell therapy after organ transplantation. The wider study: T cells were expanded 2 to 3 weeks with 30 CMV class I/II epitopes. T cell doses, up to 6, came every 2 weeks; follow-up lasted 25 to 35 weeks. Study observations and caveats: CD8 clonality fold change after therapy inversely tracked pretherapy clonality.

Only in-frame clones appear in the TCRdb table, and some are missing; sequencing was by immunoSEQ multiplex PCR. The data contain 40,000 to 60,000 clones, over 90% of them seen just once; the ten biggest clones take up roughly 3%. A note on this clone: What it binds is not known. The identical CDR3 is also encoded by other nucleotide sequences in the sample.

V was trimmed by 3 bases and J by 0 bases, leaving 4 bases between them. The CDR3 runs to 13 residues. Germline lookup yields CDR1 MRHNA and CDR2 SNTAGT. The receptor comes from a human patient who had received a solid organ transplant and had CMV disease. Source: CD8+ T cells from blood, taken before autologous CMV-specific T cell therapy. The chain has TRBV6-4 and TRBJ2-3, with no clear D. In DNA, the CDR3 is TGTGCCAGCAGTGAGGGGAGCACAGATACGCAGTATTTT. Residues: CASSEGSTDTQYF.